The 12 T cell receptor beta chains given below trace back to one sample, sequenced in a study of T cell responses to AZD1222 COVID-19 vaccine. The data were produced by immunoSEQ multiplex PCR, yet TCRdb's version contains in-frame clones alone and is incomplete. The sample comprises 100,000 to 150,000 clones, about 86% of which are singletons, and approximately 18% rests with the top ten. The source material was peripheral blood, sampled 28 days after the second AZD1222 dose. All receptors derive from an adult who received the AZD1222 COVID-19 vaccine.

The chain employs TRBV12-3 or TRBV12-4 and TRBJ1-2, with D possibly matching TRBD1 (5 bases). V lost 7 bases, J lost 4 bases, and 13 bases lay in between. The CDR3 runs 13 residues. CDR3 in DNA: TGTGCCAGCAACTGGGGCGTGGGCTATGGCTACACCTTC. It yields the protein CASNWGVGYGYTF.

The chain has TRBV7-2 and TRBJ1-1; D not resolved. The CDR3 spans 13 residues. V lost 5 bases and J lost 3, with 10 bases in between. From germline, CDR1 is SGHTA and CDR2 FQGNSA. CDR3 sequence reads: CASSRQADTEAFF. The DNA for the CDR3 is TGTGCCAGCAGCCGACAAGCGGACACTGAAGCTTTCTTT.

The chain is built from TRBV27 and TRBJ2-5; 7 positions agree with TRBD1. The CDR3 extends over 14 amino acids. Germline CDR1 is MNHEY and CDR2 is SMNVEV (reference sequence). Losses at the gene ends were 7 bases for V and 3 bases for J; bases not matched to a gene: 8. CDR3 DNA sequence: TGTGCCAGCACCCCTGGGACAGAGGAAGAGACCCAGTACTTC. The encoded protein is CASTPGTEEETQYF.

The rearrangement uses TRBV4-3 and TRBJ1-4; D remains ambiguous. Germline V lookup: CDR1 LGHNA, CDR2 YSLEER. This CDR3 is built from 16 residues. V was cut by 0 bases and J by 0 bases, with 8 bases left in between. CDR3 protein: CASSQEAGPTNEKLFF. CDR3 sequence (DNA): TGCGCCAGCAGCCAAGAAGCCGGGCCAACTAATGAAAAACTGTTTTTT.

V gene TRBV4-2 combines with J gene TRBJ1-1, with 9 bases matching TRBD1. CDR1 LGHNA and CDR2 YNFKEQ come from the germline V gene. The CDR3 sequence is 16 residues long. After removal of 1 base from V and 4 bases from J, the junction contained 7 bases not matched to a gene. The CDR3 region has the DNA TGTGCCAGCAGCCAAGGGGACAGGGACTTTTCCACTGAAGCTTTCTTT. Translation gives CASSQGDRDFSTEAFF.

V usage is TRBV5-5 and J usage is TRBJ1-1; D unclear. The length of the CDR3 is 14 residues. Germline values: CDR1 SGHKS, CDR2 YYEKEE (reference sequence). V was shortened by 3 bases and J by 1 base, with 10 bases between the two germline ends. The CDR3 DNA is TGTGCCAGCAGCTCGGTGGCGGGGAACACTGAAGCTTTCTTT. Protein sequence: CASSSVAGNTEAFF.

The V call is TRBV11-2, the J call TRBJ1-1, with a tentative D call TRBD1 (5 bases). Trimming pared 5 bases from V and 3 bases from J, leaving 13 bases between. This CDR3 region has 14 residues. Looked up from germline, CDR1 is SGHAT and CDR2 is FQNNGV. CDR3 sequence: CASSHPMTDTEAFF. The CDR3 DNA follows: TGTGCCAGCAGCCATCCTATGACAGACACTGAAGCTTTCTTT. The whole variable domain, remainder taken from reference TRBV11-2 and TRBJ1-1, is EAGVAQSPRYKIIEKRQSVAFWCNPISGHATLYWYQQILGQGPKLLIQFQNNGVVDDSQLPKDRFSAERLKGVDSTLKIQPAKLEDSAVYLCASSHPMTDTEAFFGQGTRLTVV.

This sequence joins TRBV6-2 or TRBV6-3 and TRBJ2-1, with 12 bases lining up with TRBD1. V shed 2 bases, J shed 0 bases, and the junction held 5 bases outside the gene matches. This CDR3 is 18 amino acids long. Germline V gene sequence: CDR1 MNHEY, CDR2 SVGEGT. Written as DNA, the CDR3 is TGTGCCAGCAGTTACCCGGGGACAGGGGGCCACTCCTACAATGAGCAGTTCTTC. Translated: CASSYPGTGGHSYNEQFF.

The rearrangement uses TRBV19 and TRBJ2-7; 13 bases agree with TRBD2. V trimming: 5 bases; J trimming: 4 bases; junction bases outside the gene matches: 5. This CDR3 is built from 15 residues. CDR1 and CDR2 from the germline V gene are LNHDA and SQIVND (reference sequence). The CDR3: CASSVTSGRIYEQYF. For the CDR3, the DNA is TGTGCCAGTAGTGTGACTAGCGGGAGGATTTACGAGCAGTACTTC.

The rearrangement links TRBV7-2 to TRBJ2-3; D ambiguous. The CDR3 spans 14 residues. The V and J ends lost 6 bases and 0 bases respectively, with 10 bases between them. The germline gives CDR1 SGHTA, CDR2 FQGNSA. The DNA for the CDR3 is TGTGCCAGCAGGGCCGAACTTAGCACAGATACGCAGTATTTT. Translation gives CASRAELSTDTQYF.

This sequence joins TRBV7-9 and TRBJ2-2, with D maybe TRBD1 (5 bases). Trimming left V 5 bases short and J 4 bases short, with 14 bases between. From germline, CDR1 is SEHNR and CDR2 FQNEAQ (reference sequence). The CDR3 is 15 amino acids. The CDR3 sequence: CASSIQTDATGELFF. In DNA, the CDR3 is TGTGCCAGCAGCATCCAGACAGATGCCACCGGGGAGCTGTTTTTT.

The rearrangement uses TRBV28 and TRBJ2-5, with 7 bases that match TRBD2. Germline V gene sequence: CDR1 MDHEN, CDR2 SYDVKM. The CDR3 spans 14 residues. The ends lost 9 bases at V and 2 bases at J; junction bases unmatched: 9. The CDR3 sequence: CASSRLALQETQYF. The CDR3 bases are TGTGCCAGTTCCAGACTAGCCTTACAAGAGACCCAGTACTTC.